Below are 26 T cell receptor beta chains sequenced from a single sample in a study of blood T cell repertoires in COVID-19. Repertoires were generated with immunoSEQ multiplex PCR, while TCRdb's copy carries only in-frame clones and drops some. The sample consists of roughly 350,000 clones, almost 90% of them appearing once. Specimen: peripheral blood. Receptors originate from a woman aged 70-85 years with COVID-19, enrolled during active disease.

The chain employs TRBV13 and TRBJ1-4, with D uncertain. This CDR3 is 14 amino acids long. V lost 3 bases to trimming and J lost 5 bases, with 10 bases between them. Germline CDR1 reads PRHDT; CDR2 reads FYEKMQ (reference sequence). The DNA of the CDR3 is TGTGCCAGCAGCTTCCGACGGGAGAATGAAAAACTGTTTTTT. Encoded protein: CASSFRRENEKLFF.

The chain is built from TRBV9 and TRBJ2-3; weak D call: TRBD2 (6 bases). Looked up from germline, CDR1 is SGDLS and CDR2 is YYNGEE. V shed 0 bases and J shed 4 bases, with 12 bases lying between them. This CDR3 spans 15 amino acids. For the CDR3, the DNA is TGTGCCAGCAGCGTAGTTGAACTAGCATCAGATACGCAGTATTTT. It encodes CASSVVELASDTQYF.

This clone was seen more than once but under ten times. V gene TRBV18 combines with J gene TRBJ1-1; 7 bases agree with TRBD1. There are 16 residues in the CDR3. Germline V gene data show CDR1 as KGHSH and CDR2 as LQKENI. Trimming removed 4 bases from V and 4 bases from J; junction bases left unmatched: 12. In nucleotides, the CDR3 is TGTGCCAGCTCACGCGAACAGGGGACGTCCGCCACTGAAGCTTTCTTT. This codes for CASSREQGTSATEAFF.

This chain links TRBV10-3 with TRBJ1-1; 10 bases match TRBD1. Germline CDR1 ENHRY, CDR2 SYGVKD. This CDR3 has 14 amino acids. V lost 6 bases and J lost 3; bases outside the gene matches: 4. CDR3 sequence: CAIRGTGAHTEAFF. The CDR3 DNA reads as TGTGCCATCAGGGGGACAGGGGCCCACACTGAAGCTTTCTTT.

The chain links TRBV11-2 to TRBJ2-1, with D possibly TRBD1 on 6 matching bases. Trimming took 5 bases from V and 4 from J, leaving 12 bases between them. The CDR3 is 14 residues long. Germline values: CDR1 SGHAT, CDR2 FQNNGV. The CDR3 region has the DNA TGTGCCAGCAGCCTCAGGGGCGCTTACAATGAGCAGTTCTTC. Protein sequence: CASSLRGAYNEQFF. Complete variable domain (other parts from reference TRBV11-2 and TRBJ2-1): EAGVAQSPRYKIIEKRQSVAFWCNPISGHATLYWYQQILGQGPKLLIQFQNNGVVDDSQLPKDRFSAERLKGVDSTLKIQPAKLEDSAVYLCASSLRGAYNEQFFGPGTRLTVL.

The CDR3 protein is CASSSATPGGTGELFF. DNA of the CDR3: TGTGCCAGCAGCTCCGCTACCCCGGGGGGTACCGGGGAGCTGTTTTTT. The V and J genes are TRBV7-2 and TRBJ2-2; TRBD2 aligns across 7 bases. Germline V gene sequence: CDR1 SGHTA, CDR2 FQGNSA. The length of the CDR3 is 16 residues. V lost 4 bases to trimming and J lost 5 bases; unmatched junction nucleotides: 10.

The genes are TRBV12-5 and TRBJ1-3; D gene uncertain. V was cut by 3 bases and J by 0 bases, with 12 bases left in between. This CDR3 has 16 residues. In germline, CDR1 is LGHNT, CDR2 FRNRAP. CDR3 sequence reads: CASGFAGSVSGNTIYF. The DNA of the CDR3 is TGTGCTAGTGGTTTTGCGGGGTCCGTCTCTGGAAACACCATATATTTT.

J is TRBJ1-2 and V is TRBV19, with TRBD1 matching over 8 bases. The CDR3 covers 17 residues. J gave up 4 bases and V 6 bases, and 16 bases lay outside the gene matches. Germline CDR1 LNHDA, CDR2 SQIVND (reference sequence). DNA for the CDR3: TGTGCCAGTAGAGGGCCCCAGAAAGGCGACAGGGGCTATGGCTACACCTTC. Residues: CASRGPQKGDRGYGYTF. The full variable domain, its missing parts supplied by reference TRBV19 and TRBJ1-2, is DGGITQSPKYLFRKEGQNVTLSCEQNLNHDAMYWYRQDPGQGLRLIYYSQIVNDFQKGDIAEGYSVSREKKESFPLTVTSAQKNPTAFYLCASRGPQKGDRGYGYTFGSGTRLTVV.

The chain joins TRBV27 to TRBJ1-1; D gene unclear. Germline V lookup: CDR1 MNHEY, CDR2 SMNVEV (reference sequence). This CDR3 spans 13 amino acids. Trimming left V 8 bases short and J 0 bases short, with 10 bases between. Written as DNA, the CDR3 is TGTGCCAGCGCGAGGGATTTGAACACTGAAGCTTTCTTT. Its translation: CASARDLNTEAFF.

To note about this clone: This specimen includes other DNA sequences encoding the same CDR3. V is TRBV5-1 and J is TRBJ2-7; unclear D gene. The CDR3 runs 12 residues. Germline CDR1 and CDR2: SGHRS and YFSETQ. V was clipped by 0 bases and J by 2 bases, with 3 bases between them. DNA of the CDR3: TGCGCCAGCAGCTTGGTAGCCTACGAGCAGTACTTC. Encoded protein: CASSLVAYEQYF.

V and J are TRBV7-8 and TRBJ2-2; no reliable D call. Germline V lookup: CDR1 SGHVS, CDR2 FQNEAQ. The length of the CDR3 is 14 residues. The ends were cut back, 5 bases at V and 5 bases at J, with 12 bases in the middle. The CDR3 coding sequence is TGTGCCAGCAGCCGAGATGGGCAGACCGGGGAGCTGTTTTTT. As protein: CASSRDGQTGELFF.

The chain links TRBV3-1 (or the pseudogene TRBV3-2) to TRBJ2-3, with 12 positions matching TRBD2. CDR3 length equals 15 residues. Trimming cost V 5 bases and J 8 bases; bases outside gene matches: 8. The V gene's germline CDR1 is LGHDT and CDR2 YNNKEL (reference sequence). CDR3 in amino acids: CASSALAGGPGTQYF. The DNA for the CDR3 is TGTGCCAGCAGCGCCCTAGCGGGGGGGCCCGGTACGCAGTATTTT.

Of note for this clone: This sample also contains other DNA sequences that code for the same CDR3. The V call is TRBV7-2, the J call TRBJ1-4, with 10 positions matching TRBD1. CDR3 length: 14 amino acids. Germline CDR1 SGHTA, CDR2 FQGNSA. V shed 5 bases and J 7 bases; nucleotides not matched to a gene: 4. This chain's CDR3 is CASSPTGGREKLFF. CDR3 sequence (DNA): TGTGCCAGCAGCCCGACAGGGGGCCGTGAAAAACTGTTTTTT.

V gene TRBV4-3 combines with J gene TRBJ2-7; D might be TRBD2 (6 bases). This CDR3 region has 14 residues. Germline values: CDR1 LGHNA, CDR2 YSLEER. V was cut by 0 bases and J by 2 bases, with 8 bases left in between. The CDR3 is CASSQEAGPYEQYF. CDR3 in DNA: TGCGCCAGCAGCCAAGAGGCGGGGCCCTACGAGCAGTACTTC.

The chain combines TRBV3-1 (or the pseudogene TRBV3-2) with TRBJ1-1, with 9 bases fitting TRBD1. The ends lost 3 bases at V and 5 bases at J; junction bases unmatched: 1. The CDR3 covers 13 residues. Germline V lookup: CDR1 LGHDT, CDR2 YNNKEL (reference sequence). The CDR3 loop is CASSHGQGTEAFF. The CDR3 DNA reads TGTGCCAGCAGCCACGGACAGGGGACTGAAGCTTTCTTT.

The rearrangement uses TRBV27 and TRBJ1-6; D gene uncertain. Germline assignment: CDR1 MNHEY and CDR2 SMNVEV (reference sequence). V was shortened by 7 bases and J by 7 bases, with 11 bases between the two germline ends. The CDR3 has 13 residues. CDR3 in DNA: TGTGCCAGCACTATGGCGGGGAATTCACCCCTCCACTTT. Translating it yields CASTMAGNSPLHF.

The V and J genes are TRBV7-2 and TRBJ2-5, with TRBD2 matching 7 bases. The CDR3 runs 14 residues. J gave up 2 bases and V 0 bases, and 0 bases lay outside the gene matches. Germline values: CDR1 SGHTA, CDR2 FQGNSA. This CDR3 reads CASSLAGGQETQYF. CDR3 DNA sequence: TGTGCCAGCAGCTTAGCGGGGGGGCAAGAGACCCAGTACTTC.

The CDR3 DNA reads TGTGCCAGCTCACTACGACAGGCGGAGAACACTGAAGCTTTCTTT. Protein: CASSLRQAENTEAFF. The chain is built from TRBV18 and TRBJ1-1; D might be TRBD1 (6 bases). The length of the CDR3 is 15 residues. V lost 4 bases, J lost 1 base, and 13 bases lay in between. CDR1 is KGHSH, CDR2 LQKENI, per germline.

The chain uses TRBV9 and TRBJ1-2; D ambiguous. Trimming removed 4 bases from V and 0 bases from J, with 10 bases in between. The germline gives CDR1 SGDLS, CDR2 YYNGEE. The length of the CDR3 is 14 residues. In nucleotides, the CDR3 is TGTGCCAGCAGCAAGCGGGCGGCTAACTATGGCTACACCTTC. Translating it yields CASSKRAANYGYTF.

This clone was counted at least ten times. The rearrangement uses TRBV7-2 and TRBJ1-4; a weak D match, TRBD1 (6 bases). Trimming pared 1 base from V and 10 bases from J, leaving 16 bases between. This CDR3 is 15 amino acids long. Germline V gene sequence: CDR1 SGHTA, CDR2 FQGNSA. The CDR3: CASSLDVGGWGKLFF. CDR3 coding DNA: TGTGCCAGCAGCTTAGATGTAGGGGGATGGGGAAAACTGTTTTTT.

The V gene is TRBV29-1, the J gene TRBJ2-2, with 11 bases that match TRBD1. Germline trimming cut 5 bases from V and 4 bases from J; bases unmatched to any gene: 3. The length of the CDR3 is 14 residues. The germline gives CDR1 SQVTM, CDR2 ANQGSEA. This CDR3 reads CSVSGTGGTGELFF. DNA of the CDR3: TGCAGCGTTTCCGGGACAGGGGGCACCGGGGAGCTGTTTTTT.

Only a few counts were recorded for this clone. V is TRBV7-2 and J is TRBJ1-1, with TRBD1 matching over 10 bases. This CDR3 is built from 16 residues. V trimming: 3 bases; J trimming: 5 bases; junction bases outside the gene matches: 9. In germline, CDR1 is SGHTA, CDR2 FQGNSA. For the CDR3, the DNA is TGTGCCAGCAGCTTCTACAGGACAGGGGGATTAACTGAAGCTTTCTTT. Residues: CASSFYRTGGLTEAFF.

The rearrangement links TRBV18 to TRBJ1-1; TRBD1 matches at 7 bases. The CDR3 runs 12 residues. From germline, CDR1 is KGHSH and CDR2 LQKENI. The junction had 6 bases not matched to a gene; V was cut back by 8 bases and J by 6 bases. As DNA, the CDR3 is TGTGCCAGCGGAGGGGGCGCGGCTGAAGCTTTCTTT. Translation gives CASGGGAAEAFF.

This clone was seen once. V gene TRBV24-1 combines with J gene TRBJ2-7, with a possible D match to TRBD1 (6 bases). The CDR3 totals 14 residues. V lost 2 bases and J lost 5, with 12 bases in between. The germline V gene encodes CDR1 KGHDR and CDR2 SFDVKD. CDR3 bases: TGTGCCACCAGTGATTCCCGGCAGGGGAACGAGCAGTACTTC. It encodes CATSDSRQGNEQYF.

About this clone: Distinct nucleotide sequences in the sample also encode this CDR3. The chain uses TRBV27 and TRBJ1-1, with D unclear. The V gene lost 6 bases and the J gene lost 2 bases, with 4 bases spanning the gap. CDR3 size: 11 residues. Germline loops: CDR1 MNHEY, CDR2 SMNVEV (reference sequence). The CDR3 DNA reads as TGTGCCAGCAGATCAAACACTGAAGCTTTCTTT. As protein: CASRSNTEAFF.

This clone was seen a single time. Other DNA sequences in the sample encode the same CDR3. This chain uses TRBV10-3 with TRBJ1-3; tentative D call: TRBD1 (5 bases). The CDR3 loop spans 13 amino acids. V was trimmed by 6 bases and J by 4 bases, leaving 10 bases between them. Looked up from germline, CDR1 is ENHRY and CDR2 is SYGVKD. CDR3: CAIRQGAGNTIYF. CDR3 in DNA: TGTGCCATCAGGCAGGGTGCAGGAAACACCATATATTTT.